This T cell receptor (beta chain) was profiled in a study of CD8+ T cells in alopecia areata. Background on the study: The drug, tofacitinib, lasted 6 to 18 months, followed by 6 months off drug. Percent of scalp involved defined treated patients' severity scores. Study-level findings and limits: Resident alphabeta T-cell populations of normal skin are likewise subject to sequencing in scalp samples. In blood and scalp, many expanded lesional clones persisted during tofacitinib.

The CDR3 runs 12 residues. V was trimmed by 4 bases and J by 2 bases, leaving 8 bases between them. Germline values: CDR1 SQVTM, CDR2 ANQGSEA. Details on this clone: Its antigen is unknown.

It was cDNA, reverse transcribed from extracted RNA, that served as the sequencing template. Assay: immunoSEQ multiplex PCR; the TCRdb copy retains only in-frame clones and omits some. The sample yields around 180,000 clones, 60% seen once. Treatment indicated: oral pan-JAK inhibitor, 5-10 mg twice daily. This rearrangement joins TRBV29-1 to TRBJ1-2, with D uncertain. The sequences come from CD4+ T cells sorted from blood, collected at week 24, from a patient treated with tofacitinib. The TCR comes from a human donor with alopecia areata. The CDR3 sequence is CSVAVTNYGYTF. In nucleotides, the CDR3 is TGCAGCGTTGCCGTCACAAACTATGGCTACACCTTC. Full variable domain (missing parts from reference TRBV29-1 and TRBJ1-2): SAVISQKPSRDICQRGTSLTIQCQVDSQVTMMFWYRQQPGQSLTLIATANQGSEATYESGFVIDKFPISRPNLTFSTLTVSNMSPEDSSIYLCSVAVTNYGYTFGSGTRLTVV.